This T cell receptor (beta chain) was captured by sequencing in a study of T cells in localized non-small cell lung cancer. In regard to this clone: Its antigen remains unidentified.

General observations from the study: Uninvolved adjacent lung, not tumor, had the highest T cell clonality. Adjacent lung had a median roughly 61 of the 100 largest tumor clones. Elevated blood T cell density was associated with longer overall survival.

The CDR3 is made up of 17 amino acids. The V segment lost 0 bases and the J segment 2 bases; nucleotides outside the gene matches: 7. Germline V CDR1 and CDR2: KGHSY, FQNENV. TCRdb keeps only in-frame clones here, not all; method: immunoSEQ multiplex PCR. Among 1,300 or so clones listed, 15% to 20% were seen once. V is TRBV16 and J is TRBJ1-5; TRBD1 agrees at 7 bases. This sample comprised normal lung tissue next to the tumor, obtained before any cancer treatment. The receptor was isolated from a man aged 35-69 years with stage I lung adenocarcinoma. The CDR3 nucleotides read TGTGCCAGCAGCCAATCCAGGGGGGATGCGGGCAATCAGCCCCAGCATTTT. Translated, it gives CASSQSRGDAGNQPQHF.